These T cell receptor beta chains were read from a single sample in a study of regulatory T cells in long-lasting Graves disease. MiXCR was run by TCRdb on the multiplex PCR reads, yielding one entry per CDR3 protein. The sample lists 500,000 to 800,000 distinct CDR3 sequences, around 32% occurring once. The starting material was peripheral blood mononuclear cells (PBMCs), obtained when the disease was refractory, from a patient treated with antithyroid drugs. These receptors were collected from a female donor with Graves disease. The CDR3 runs from the conserved cysteine through the conserved F or W. D genes are given only for firm matches. Rows give clone size only sometimes, using once, few, many, or a class for an expanded clone.

d_gene	abundance	j_gene	v_gene	CDR3nt	CDR3aa
TRBD2	few	TRBJ2-5	TRBV7-3	TGTGCCAGCAGCCTTTATAGCGGGAGAGGGCAAGAGACCCAGTACTTC	CASSLYSGRGQETQYF
-	many	TRBJ2-7	TRBV12-3/TRBV12-4	TGTGCCAGCGGCAGGGCAACATACGAGCAGTACTTC	CASGRATYEQYF
-	-	TRBJ2-5	TRBV20-1	TGCAGTGCTAGAGATCCGGGGAAAGAGACCCAGTACTTC	CSARDPGKETQYF
-	-	TRBJ2-6	TRBV9	TGTGCCAGCAGCGTTGCCGGAACCTACTCTGGGGCCAACGTCCTGACTTTC	CASSVAGTYSGANVLTF
-	-	TRBJ1-2	TRBV6-1	TGTGCCAGCAGTGAATCAATCGGGGGAGATGGCTACACCTTC	CASSESIGGDGYTF
-	few	TRBJ2-2	TRBV19	TGTGCCAGTAGTATTAAGGTGAACACCGGGGAGCTGTTTTTT	CASSIKVNTGELFF
-	many	TRBJ2-7	TRBV28	TGTGCCAGCAGTGAAGGGGTCCACCTAGGCGAGCAGTACTTC	CASSEGVHLGEQYF
-	-	TRBJ2-7	TRBV11-2	TGTGCCAGCAGCCCCCCCAACTACGAGCAGTACTTC	CASSPPNYEQYF
-	-	TRBJ1-2	TRBV28	TGTGCCAGCAGGACCTCCGGGGGTTTCACCCTCTATGGCTACACCTTC	CASRTSGGFTLYGYTF
-	-	TRBJ1-3	TRBV29-1	TGCAGCGTTGTCACAGATCCCCGAGGGAACACCATATATTTT	CSVVTDPRGNTIYF
-	few	TRBJ1-2	TRBV7-9	TGTGCCAGCAGCTTCGCCCTACAGGGTCGATATGGCTACACCTTC	CASSFALQGRYGYTF
-	-	TRBJ1-5	TRBV20-1	TGCAGTGCTAGAGATAGCTGGGTTCCTAATCAGCCCCAGCATTTT	CSARDSWVPNQPQHF
TRBD1	few	TRBJ2-7	TRBV7-9	TGTGCCAGCAGTCCTCTGTCCGGGACAGGGGGATTTTACTTC	CASSPLSGTGGFYF
-	-	TRBJ1-5	TRBV28	TGTGCCACTGGGGGCAGTTTCAGCAATCAGCCCCAGCATTTT	CATGGSFSNQPQHF
-	-	TRBJ2-4	TRBV28	TGTGCCAGCAGTTTCTTTGCTCCCCTGGACCCCAAAAACATTCAGTACTTC	CASSFFAPLDPKNIQYF
TRBD1	-	TRBJ1-2	TRBV18	TGTGCCAGCTCACCCGGACAGGGGGATGGCTACACCTTC	CASSPGQGDGYTF
-	-	TRBJ1-2	TRBV5-4	TGTGCCAGCAGCTTGGCCGGGCTCTACTATGGCTACACCTTC	CASSLAGLYYGYTF
TRBD1	many	TRBJ1-1	TRBV12-3/TRBV12-4	TGTGCCAGCCGGGCATTCCAAGGGGGCAGGACTGAAGCTTTCTTT	CASRAFQGGRTEAFF
TRBD1	many	TRBJ1-1	TRBV28	TGTGCCAGCAGCTTACAGGGGGCTGGCACTGAAGCTTTCTTT	CASSLQGAGTEAFF
TRBD1	-	TRBJ1-1	TRBV6-2/TRBV6-3	TGTGCCAGCAGTGAAGCCTACAGGGGAGAGGGAGCTTTCTTT	CASSEAYRGEGAFF
TRBD1	few	TRBJ1-2	TRBV3-1	TGTGCCAGCAGCCAAGACTCAGGGGGCTTTAACTATGGCTACACCTTC	CASSQDSGGFNYGYTF
-	many	TRBJ1-1	TRBV12-3/TRBV12-4	TGTGCCAGCAGTTTAGTTCTGCTCGGTGCTGAAGCTTTCTTT	CASSLVLLGAEAFF
-	-	TRBJ1-3	TRBV6-1	TGTGCCAGCAGTCAACTAGGGGGGTCTGGAAACACCATATATTTT	CASSQLGGSGNTIYF
TRBD2	-	TRBJ2-6	TRBV7-9	TGTGCCAGCAGCGGTTTAGCGGGAGGCCTCTCTGGGGCCAACGTCCTGACTTTC	CASSGLAGGLSGANVLTF
TRBD1	-	TRBJ1-1	TRBV12-3/TRBV12-4	TGTGCCAGTAGTGCAGGGGGTGGCCTGAACACTGAAGCTTTCTTT	CASSAGGGLNTEAFF
-	few	TRBJ1-1	TRBV12-5	TGTGCTAGTGTTCCCCCCGGGGCAGGGCTGAACACTGAAGCTTTCTTT	CASVPPGAGLNTEAFF
TRBD1	few	TRBJ1-2	TRBV27	TGTGCCAGCAGTCCGCAACAGGGGAAGAACTATGGCTACACCTTC	CASSPQQGKNYGYTF
-	-	TRBJ1-1	TRBV27	TGTGCCAGCAGCCCCGGCAGGGGAAGGGGGAACACTGAAGCTTTCTTT	CASSPGRGRGNTEAFF
-	few	TRBJ1-2	TRBV5-1	TGCGCCAGCAGGAACGATGGGGGCTACACCTTC	CASRNDGGYTF
-	-	TRBJ1-5	TRBV14	TGTGCCAGCAGCCAAGATCTCTACGGGCCCCAGCATTTT	CASSQDLYGPQHF
-	-	TRBJ1-5	TRBV25-1	TGTGCCAGTAGGACAGTTCGGTGCAATCAGCCCCAGCATTTT	CASRTVRCNQPQHF
TRBD2	few	TRBJ2-4	TRBV5-6	TGTGCCAGCAGCTTGTGGCTAGCGGGAGGGTTAGCCAAAAACATTCAGTACTTC	CASSLWLAGGLAKNIQYF
TRBD2	few	TRBJ2-7	TRBV30	TGTGGAAGCGGGAGGGCCGAAATCGGCGAGCAGTACTTC	CGSGRAEIGEQYF
-	few	TRBJ2-6	TRBV27	TGTGCCAGCAGTTGGGCGGGGGCCAACGTCCTGACTTTC	CASSWAGANVLTF
TRBD1	-	TRBJ1-3	TRBV6-1	TGTGCCAGCAGTACAGGGGCTACCTCTGGAAACACCATATATTTT	CASSTGATSGNTIYF
-	many	TRBJ1-6	TRBV7-3	TGTGCCAGCAGCCGACTCAGGGGTTCACCCCTCCACTTT	CASSRLRGSPLHF
-	once	TRBJ2-2	TRBV5-1	TGCGCCAGCAGCTTTGGAGGAGTACGCACCGGGGAGCTGTTTTTT	CASSFGGVRTGELFF
-	-	TRBJ2-3	TRBV20-1	TGCAGTGCTAGCGGGAAGAAGGTCACAGATACGCAGTATTTT	CSASGKKVTDTQYF
-	many	TRBJ1-6	TRBV28	TGTGCCAGCAGGGGGACTGGGGGGCGTAATTCACCCCTCCACTTT	CASRGTGGRNSPLHF
-	once	TRBJ1-3	TRBV7-2	TGTGCCAGCAGCCGGGACCTGGGAAACACCATATATTTT	CASSRDLGNTIYF
-	few	TRBJ2-5	TRBV12-3/TRBV12-4	TGTGCCAGCAGCACCCTAGGAGAGACCCAGTACTTC	CASSTLGETQYF
-	-	TRBJ1-5	TRBV7-9	TGTGCCAGCAGCTTACCAGGGGAGGGTCAGCCCCAGCATTTT	CASSLPGEGQPQHF
TRBD1	-	TRBJ1-1	TRBV10-3	TGTGCCATCAGTGAGTCGGGGACAGGGCGCACTGAAGCTTTCTTT	CAISESGTGRTEAFF
TRBD1	few	TRBJ1-2	TRBV29-1	TGCAGCGTAGACTCCGGGACAGGCCCCTATGGCTACACCTTC	CSVDSGTGPYGYTF
TRBD1	few	TRBJ1-2	TRBV28	TGTGCCAGCAGTTTACACTATACGGGACAGGGGCGAGGCTACACCTTC	CASSLHYTGQGRGYTF
-	-	TRBJ2-2	TRBV5-6	TGTGCCAGCAGCGGAGTGGCCGGGGAGCTGTTTTTT	CASSGVAGELFF
TRBD1	few	TRBJ2-5	TRBV5-5	TGTGCCAGCAGCTTTGGGACAGGCCTTGGGGAGACCCAGTACTTC	CASSFGTGLGETQYF
-	many	TRBJ1-5	TRBV27	TGTGCCAGCAGTTTGTCAGGGGCAGATCAGCCCCAGCATTTT	CASSLSGADQPQHF
-	-	TRBJ2-1	TRBV3-1	TGTGCCAGCAGCCAAGGACCTCCGGGAGCTGGCAATGAGCAGTTCTTC	CASSQGPPGAGNEQFF
-	-	TRBJ1-1	TRBV12-3/TRBV12-4	TGTGCCAGCAGCTACGGGATGGGCCTCCCCACTGAAGCTTTCTTT	CASSYGMGLPTEAFF
-	-	TRBJ1-5	TRBV27	TGTGCCAGTAGGGGGAATACCAATCAGCCCCAGCATTTT	CASRGNTNQPQHF
-	-	TRBJ1-2	TRBV10-3	TGTGCCATCAGTGCGGGGACCTCCCTTTATGGCTACACCTTC	CAISAGTSLYGYTF
TRBD2	-	TRBJ2-5	TRBV6-1	TGTGCCAGCAGTAAACTAGCGGGAGGGCCCGAGAAGTCAGGAGAGACCCAGTACTTC	CASSKLAGGPEKSGETQYF
-	few	TRBJ1-5	TRBV2	TGTGCCAGCAGGTTTGGCTATGGCAATCAGCCCCAGCATTTT	CASRFGYGNQPQHF
TRBD2	-	TRBJ2-5	TRBV11-2	TGTGCCAGCAGCTTAGTTATGGGACTTTTGGGGGGGGAGACCCAGTACTTC	CASSLVMGLLGGETQYF
-	-	TRBJ2-5	TRBV29-1	TGCAGCGGGGCGGGGGAGACCCAGTACTTC	CSGAGETQYF
-	few	TRBJ1-2	TRBV28	TGTGCCAGCACCACCGGGGGCGGGGGCTCTTGGTATGGCTACACCTTC	CASTTGGGGSWYGYTF
-	few	TRBJ1-6	TRBV28	TGTGCCAGCAGTTCCCCGCCTCAGAGTTCACCCCTCCACTTT	CASSSPPQSSPLHF
-	-	TRBJ1-5	TRBV6-2/TRBV6-3	TGTGCCAGCAGTTACGCAGGGGTTGGCAATCAGCCCCAGCATTTT	CASSYAGVGNQPQHF
TRBD1	-	TRBJ2-7	TRBV15	TGTGCCACCAGCAGAGATACAGGGGGCCGGGACGAGCAGTACTTC	CATSRDTGGRDEQYF